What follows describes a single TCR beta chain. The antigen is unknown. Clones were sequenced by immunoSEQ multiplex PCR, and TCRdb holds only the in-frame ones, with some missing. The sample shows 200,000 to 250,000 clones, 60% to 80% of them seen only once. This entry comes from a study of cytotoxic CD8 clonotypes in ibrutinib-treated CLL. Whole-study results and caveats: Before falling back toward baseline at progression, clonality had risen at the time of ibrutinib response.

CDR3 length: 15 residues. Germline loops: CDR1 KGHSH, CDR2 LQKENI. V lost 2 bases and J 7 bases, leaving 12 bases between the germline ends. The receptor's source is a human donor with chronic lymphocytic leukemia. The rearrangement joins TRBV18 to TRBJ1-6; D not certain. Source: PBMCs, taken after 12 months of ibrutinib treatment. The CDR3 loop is CASSPRTVRNSPLHF. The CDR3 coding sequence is TGTGCCAGCTCACCAAGGACCGTGAGGAATTCACCCCTCCACTTT. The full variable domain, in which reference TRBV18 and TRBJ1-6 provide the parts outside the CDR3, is NAGVMQNPRHLVRRRGQEARLRCSPMKGHSHVYWYRQLPEEGLKFMVYLQKENIIDESGMPKERFSAEFPKEGPSILRIQQVVRGDSAAYFCASSPRTVRNSPLHFGNGTRLTVT.